This T cell receptor (beta chain) was identified in a study of CD8 T cells in Susac syndrome. Study-wide results and limits: The study conceded that its TCR sequencing and HLA analysis involved relatively few individuals.

RNA totalling 0.5 to 1 ug underwent reverse transcription with random hexamers. The amplification used immunoSEQ multiplex PCR on TCR beta CDR3; it spanned 54 Vbeta and 13 Jbeta. Using its own MiXCR run on the immunoSEQ multiplex PCR reads, TCRdb lists one record per CDR3 protein. The sample includes 150,000 to 200,000 distinct CDR3 sequences, roughly 95% seen only once; the top ten take approximately 0.1%. For this clonotype: The antigen is undetermined.

This TCR was recovered from a human donor in good health. Specimen: CD4+ T cells from PBMCs.

The CDR3 coding sequence is TGTGCCACCAGCAGAGGGACAGGCCAGCCCCAGCATTTT. Its translation: CATSRGTGQPQHF. This chain links TRBV15 with TRBJ1-5; the match to TRBD1 covers 7 bases. Unmatched junction bases numbered 1, after V lost 1 base and J lost 7 bases. Germline lookup yields CDR1 LNHNV and CDR2 YYDKDF (reference sequence). The CDR3 totals 13 residues.